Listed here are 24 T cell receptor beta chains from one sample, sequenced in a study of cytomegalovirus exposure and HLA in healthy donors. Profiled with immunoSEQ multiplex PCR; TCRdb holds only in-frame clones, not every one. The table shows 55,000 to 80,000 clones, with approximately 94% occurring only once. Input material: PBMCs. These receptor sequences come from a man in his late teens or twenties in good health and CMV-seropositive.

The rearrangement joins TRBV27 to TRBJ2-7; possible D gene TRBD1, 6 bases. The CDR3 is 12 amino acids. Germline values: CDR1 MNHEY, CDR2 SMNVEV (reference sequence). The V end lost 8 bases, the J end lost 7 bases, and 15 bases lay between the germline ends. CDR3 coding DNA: TGTGCCAGCTCTCCACAGGGTGGGGAGCAGTACTTC. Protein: CASSPQGGEQYF.

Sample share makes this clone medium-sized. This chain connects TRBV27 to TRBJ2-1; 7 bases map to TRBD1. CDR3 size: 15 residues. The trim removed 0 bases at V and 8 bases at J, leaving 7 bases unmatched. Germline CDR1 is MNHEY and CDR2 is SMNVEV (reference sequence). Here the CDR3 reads CASSLSDRNKDEQFF. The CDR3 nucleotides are TGTGCCAGCAGTTTATCGGACAGGAATAAGGATGAGCAGTTCTTC.

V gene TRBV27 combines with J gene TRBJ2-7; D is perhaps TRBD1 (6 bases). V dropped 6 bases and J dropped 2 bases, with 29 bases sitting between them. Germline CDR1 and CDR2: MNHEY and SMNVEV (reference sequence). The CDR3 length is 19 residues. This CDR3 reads CASSGGSTGIPRLTYEQYF. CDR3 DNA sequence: TGTGCCAGCAGCGGTGGGTCCACAGGGATACCACGTCTAACCTACGAGCAGTACTTC.

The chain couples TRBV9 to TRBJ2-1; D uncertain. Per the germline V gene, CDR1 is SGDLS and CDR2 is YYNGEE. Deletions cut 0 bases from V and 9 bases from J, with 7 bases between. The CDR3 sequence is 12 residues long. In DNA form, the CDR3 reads TGTGCCAGCAGCGTAGTCGGCGGTGAGCAGTTCTTC. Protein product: CASSVVGGEQFF. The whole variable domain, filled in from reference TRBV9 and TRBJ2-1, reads DSGVTQTPKHLITATGQRVTLRCSPRSGDLSVYWYQQSLDQGLQFLIQYYNGEERAKGNILERFSAQQFPDLHSELNLSSLELGDSALYFCASSVVGGEQFFGPGTRLTVL.

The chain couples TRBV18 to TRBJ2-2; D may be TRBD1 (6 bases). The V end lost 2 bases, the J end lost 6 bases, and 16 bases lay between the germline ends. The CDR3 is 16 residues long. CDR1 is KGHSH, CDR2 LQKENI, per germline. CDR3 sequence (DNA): TGTGCCAGCTCACCAAATTCCTGGACAGCCCCCGGGGAGCTGTTTTTT. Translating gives CASSPNSWTAPGELFF.

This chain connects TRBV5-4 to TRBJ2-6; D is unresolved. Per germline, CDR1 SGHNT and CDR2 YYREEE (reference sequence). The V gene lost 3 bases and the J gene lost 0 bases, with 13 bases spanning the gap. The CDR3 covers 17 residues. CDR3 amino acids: CASSSQLSSSGANVLTF. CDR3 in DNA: TGTGCCAGCAGCTCCCAATTATCGAGCTCTGGGGCCAACGTCCTGACTTTC.

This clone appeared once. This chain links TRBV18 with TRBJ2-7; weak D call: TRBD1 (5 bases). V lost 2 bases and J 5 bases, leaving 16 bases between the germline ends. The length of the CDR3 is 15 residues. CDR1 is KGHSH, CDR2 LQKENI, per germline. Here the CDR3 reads CASSPEYLRAHEQYF. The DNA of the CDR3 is TGTGCCAGCTCACCAGAATATCTCAGGGCCCACGAGCAGTACTTC.

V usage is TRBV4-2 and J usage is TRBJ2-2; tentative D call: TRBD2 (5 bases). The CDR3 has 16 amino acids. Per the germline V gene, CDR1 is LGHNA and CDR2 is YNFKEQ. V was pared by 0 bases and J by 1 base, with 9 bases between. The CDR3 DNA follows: TGTGCCAGCAGCCAAGATCCTAGCAGGAACACCGGGGAGCTGTTTTTT. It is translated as CASSQDPSRNTGELFF.

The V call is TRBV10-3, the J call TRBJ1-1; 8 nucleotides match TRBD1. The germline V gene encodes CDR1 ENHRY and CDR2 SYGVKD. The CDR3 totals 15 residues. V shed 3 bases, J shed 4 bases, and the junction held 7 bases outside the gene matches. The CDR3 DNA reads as TGTGCCATCAGTGATAAAGGACAGGGAAGCACTGAAGCTTTCTTT. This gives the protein CAISDKGQGSTEAFF.

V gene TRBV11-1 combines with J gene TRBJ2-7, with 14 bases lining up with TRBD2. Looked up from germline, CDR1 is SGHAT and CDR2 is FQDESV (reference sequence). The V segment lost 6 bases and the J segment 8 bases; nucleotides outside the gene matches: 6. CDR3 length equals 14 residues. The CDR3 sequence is CASSSGTSGSQQYF. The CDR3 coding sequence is TGTGCCAGCAGTTCTGGGACTAGCGGGAGCCAGCAGTACTTC.

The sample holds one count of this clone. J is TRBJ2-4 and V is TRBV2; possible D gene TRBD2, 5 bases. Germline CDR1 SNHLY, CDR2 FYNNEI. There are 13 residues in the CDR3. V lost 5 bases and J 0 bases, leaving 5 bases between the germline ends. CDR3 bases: TGTGCCAGCAGTCGGGGAGCCAAAAACATTCAGTACTTC. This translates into CASSRGAKNIQYF.

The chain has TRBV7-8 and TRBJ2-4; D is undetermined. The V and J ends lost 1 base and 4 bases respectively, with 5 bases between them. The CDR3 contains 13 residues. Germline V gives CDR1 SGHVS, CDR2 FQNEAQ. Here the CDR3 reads CASSLVAKNIQYF. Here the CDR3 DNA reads TGTGCCAGCAGCTTAGTGGCTAAAAACATTCAGTACTTC.

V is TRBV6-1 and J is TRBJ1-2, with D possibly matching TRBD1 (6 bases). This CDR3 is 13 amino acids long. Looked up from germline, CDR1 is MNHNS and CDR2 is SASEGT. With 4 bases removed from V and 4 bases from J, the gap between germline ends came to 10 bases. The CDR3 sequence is CASSANRAYGYTF. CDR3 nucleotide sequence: TGTGCCAGCAGTGCCAACAGGGCCTATGGCTACACCTTC.

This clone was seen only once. The CDR3 DNA reads TGTGCCAGCAGCTTAGAGGCAGGGTCGGCAGGTGTTCAGTACTTC. Protein product: CASSLEAGSAGVQYF. The chain employs TRBV11-2 and TRBJ2-4, with a tentative D call TRBD1 (5 bases). V dropped 0 bases and J dropped 11 bases, with 17 bases sitting between them. Germline V gives CDR1 SGHAT, CDR2 FQNNGV. The CDR3 spans 15 residues. The full variable domain, with the rest looked up from reference TRBV11-2 and TRBJ2-4, is EAGVAQSPRYKIIEKRQSVAFWCNPISGHATLYWYQQILGQGPKLLIQFQNNGVVDDSQLPKDRFSAERLKGVDSTLKIQPAKLEDSAVYLCASSLEAGSAGVQYFGAGTRLSVL.

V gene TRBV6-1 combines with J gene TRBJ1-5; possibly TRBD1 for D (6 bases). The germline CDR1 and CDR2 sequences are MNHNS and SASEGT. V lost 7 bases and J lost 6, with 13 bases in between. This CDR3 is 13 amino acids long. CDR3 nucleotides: TGTGCCAGCATGAGGGCACAGGGTCAGCCCCAGCATTTT. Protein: CASMRAQGQPQHF.

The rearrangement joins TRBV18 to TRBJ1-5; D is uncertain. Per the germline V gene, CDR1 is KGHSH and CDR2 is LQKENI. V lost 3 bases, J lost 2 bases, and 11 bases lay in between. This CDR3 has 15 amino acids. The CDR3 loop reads CASSPASGGNQPQHF. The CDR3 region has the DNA TGTGCCAGCTCACCGGCTTCCGGGGGCAATCAGCCCCAGCATTTT.

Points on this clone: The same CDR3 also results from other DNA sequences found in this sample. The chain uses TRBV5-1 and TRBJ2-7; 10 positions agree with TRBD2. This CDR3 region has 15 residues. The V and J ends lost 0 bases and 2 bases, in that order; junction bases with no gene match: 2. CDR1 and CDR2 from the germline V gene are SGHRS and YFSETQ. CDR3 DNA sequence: TGCGCCAGCAGCTTGGGACTAGCGGGTACCTACGAGCAGTACTTC. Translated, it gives CASSLGLAGTYEQYF.

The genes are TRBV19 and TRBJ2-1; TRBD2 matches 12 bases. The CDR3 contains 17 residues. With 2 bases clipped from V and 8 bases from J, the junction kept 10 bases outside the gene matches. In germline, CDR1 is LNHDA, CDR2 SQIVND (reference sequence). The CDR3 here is CASSIRLAGELGYEQFF. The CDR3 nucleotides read TGTGCCAGTAGTATACGACTAGCGGGAGAGCTTGGGTATGAGCAGTTCTTC. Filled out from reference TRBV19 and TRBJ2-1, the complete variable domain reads DGGITQSPKYLFRKEGQNVTLSCEQNLNHDAMYWYRQDPGQGLRLIYYSQIVNDFQKGDIAEGYSVSREKKESFPLTVTSAQKNPTAFYLCASSIRLAGELGYEQFFGPGTRLTVL.

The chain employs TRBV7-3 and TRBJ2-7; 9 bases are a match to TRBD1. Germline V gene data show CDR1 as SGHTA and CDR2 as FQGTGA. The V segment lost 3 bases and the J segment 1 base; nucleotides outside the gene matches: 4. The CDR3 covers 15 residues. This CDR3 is CASSLTGTGSYEQYF. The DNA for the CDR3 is TGTGCCAGCAGCTTGACCGGGACAGGGTCCTACGAGCAGTACTTC.

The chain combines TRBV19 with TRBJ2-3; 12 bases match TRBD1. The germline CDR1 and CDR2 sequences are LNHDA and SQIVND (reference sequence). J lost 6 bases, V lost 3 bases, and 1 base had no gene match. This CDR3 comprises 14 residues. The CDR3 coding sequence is TGTGCCAGTAGTATCGGGACAGGGGGCGATACGCAGTATTTT. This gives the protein CASSIGTGGDTQYF.

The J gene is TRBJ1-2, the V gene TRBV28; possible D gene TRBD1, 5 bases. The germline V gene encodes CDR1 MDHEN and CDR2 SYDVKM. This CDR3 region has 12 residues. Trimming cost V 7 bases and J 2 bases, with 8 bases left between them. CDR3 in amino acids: CASIRGNYGYTF. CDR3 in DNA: TGTGCCAGCATAAGGGGAAACTATGGCTACACCTTC.

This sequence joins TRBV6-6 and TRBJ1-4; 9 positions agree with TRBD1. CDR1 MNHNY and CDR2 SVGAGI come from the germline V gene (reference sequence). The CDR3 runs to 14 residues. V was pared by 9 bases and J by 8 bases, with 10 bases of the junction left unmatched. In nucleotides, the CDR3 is TGTGCCAGTAGCCGGGACAGGGCGGGAGAAAAACTGTTTTTT. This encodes CASSRDRAGEKLFF.

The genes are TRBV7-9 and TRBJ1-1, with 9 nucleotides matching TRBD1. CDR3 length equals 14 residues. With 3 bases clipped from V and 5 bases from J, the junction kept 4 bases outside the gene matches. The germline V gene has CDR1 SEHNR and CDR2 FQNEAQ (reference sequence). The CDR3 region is CASSFPTGGTEAFF. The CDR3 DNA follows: TGTGCCAGCAGCTTCCCGACAGGGGGGACTGAAGCTTTCTTT.

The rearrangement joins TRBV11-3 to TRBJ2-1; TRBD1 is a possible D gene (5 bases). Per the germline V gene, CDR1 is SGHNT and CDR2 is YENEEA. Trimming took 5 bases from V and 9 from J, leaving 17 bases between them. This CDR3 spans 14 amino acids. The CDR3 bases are TGTGCCAGCAGCCAGGGCGTGGGTCCCCCTGAGCAGTTCTTC. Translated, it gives CASSQGVGPPEQFF.